Included here is one T cell receptor (beta chain) sequence, with context. It has no known antigen specificity. One base away there is no much larger clone; base qualities are not given. The treatment or condition label, as the study defines it: in vitro stimulation with specific CMV peptide epitopes to enrich CMV-specific T cells. Sequencing took place on an Illumina HiSeq 1500. In-frame beta chains were kept once TCRdb had trimmed the public reads at Q25 with fastp and called clones with MiXCR. Records with the same CDR3 protein are collapsed into one entry carrying the most frequent genes and DNA. The sample yields approximately 990,000 distinct CDR3 sequences; around 31% were counted once. Of the sample, over 13% falls within the top ten clones. This entry comes from a study of T cell repertoires in cytomegalovirus infection (dated by TCRdb to between 2017 and 2020). For context, the study as a whole: Recently identified HLA-C-restricted CMV epitopes, whose presentation resists viral immunomodulation, were targeted by peptide stimulations together with well-studied HLA-B-restricted epitopes. Donor HLA type was relevant to the analysis, because carriage of CMV infection together with the matching HLA type was indicated by public TCR beta signatures. On the study overall, not on this receptor specifically: The ex vivo response was dominated by HLA-C-restricted CMV-specific TCR beta clonotypes, which also provided the single most frequent clonotype in two of eight donors. Carriers of CMV infection plus the relevant HLA type were discriminated by the cumulative frequency of public TCR beta family members in the study cohort and in an independent approximately 360-donor cohort.

Trimming removed 4 bases from V and 3 bases from J, leaving 9 bases between the germline ends. Taken from cysteine to phenylalanine, the CDR3 has 13 residues. Just CDR3 DNA is preserved here, 39 bases in frame from base 1. The germline V gene yields MNHEY for CDR1 and SVGEGT for CDR2. This receptor was identified in a human donor in good health (CMV status not recorded). Some clones in this sample may be carry-over from other donors' samples. The chain couples TRBV6-2 or TRBV6-3 to TRBJ2-5; TRBD1 is perhaps the D gene, given 5 matching bases. The specimen comprised cultured CD8+ T cells from PBMCs, sampled from culture after CMV antigen stimulation. The sequenced DNA is TGTGCCAGCAGTTCGGTGGACAAAGAGACCCAGTACTTC. Its coded protein is CASSSVDKETQYF.